The 21 T cell receptor beta chains presented below share a single source sample, sequenced in a study of beta chain features in type 1 diabetes. Notes on the study in general: Shorter TCRB CDR3s, moderately but significantly so, marked every one of the four CD4+ subsets in Type 1 diabetes patients.

Antigens for these TCRs are unknown. Sequenced material consisted of expressed TCRB transcripts (all of the isolated RNA was reverse transcribed). Using immunoSEQ multiplex PCR, the repertoire was profiled, and TCRdb retains in-frame clones only, with some absent. Of 680,000 or so clones listed, 13% are singletons. The specimen sequenced was naive CD4+ T cells from blood. Receptors were obtained from a man younger than 35 with type 1 diabetes.

This clone was counted a few times. V usage is TRBV2 and J usage is TRBJ1-1; D possibly corresponds to TRBD1 (5 bases). V was clipped by 6 bases and J by 7 bases, with 9 bases between them. The CDR3 covers 11 residues. Germline CDR1 SNHLY, CDR2 FYNNEI. CDR3 sequence reads: CASSRGVEAFF. The CDR3 DNA reads as TGTGCCAGCAGCCGGGGCGTTGAAGCTTTCTTT.

This rearrangement joins TRBV25-1 to TRBJ1-2; D gene uncertain. The V end was cut by 2 bases, the J end by 8 bases, with 12 bases between. CDR3 size: 13 residues. Germline values: CDR1 MGHDK, CDR2 SYGVNS. The CDR3 region has the DNA TGTGCCAGCAGTGAACCTGTGATCGGCGGCTACACCTTC. Translation gives CASSEPVIGGYTF.

This clone was recorded a few times. The rearrangement joins TRBV18 to TRBJ1-1; 9 bases line up with TRBD1. CDR1 and CDR2 (germline): KGHSH, LQKENI. The junction had 4 bases not matched to a gene; V was cut back by 2 bases and J by 0 bases. CDR3 length: 16 residues. The CDR3 spells CASSPWDRALNTEAFF. For the CDR3, the DNA is TGTGCCAGCTCACCATGGGACAGGGCTCTGAACACTGAAGCTTTCTTT.

This clone was seen more than once but under ten times. The DNA for the CDR3 is TGTGCCAGCACCGCGCAGCTACTACCCATCTCTGGAAACACCATATATTTT. Protein sequence: CASTAQLLPISGNTIYF. V usage is TRBV7-4 and J usage is TRBJ1-3; D is undetermined. The CDR3 extends over 17 amino acids. The V end lost 7 bases, the J end lost 0 bases, and 19 bases lay between the germline ends. CDR1 and CDR2 from the germline V gene are SGHVT and SQSDAQ. Full variable domain (remainder filled in from reference TRBV7-4 and TRBJ1-3): GAGVSQSPRYKVAKRGRDVALRCDSISGHVTLYWYRQTLGQGSEVLTYSQSDAQRDKSGRPSGRFSAERPERSVSTLKIQRTEQGDSAVYLCASTAQLLPISGNTIYFGEGSWLTVV.

This chain uses TRBV5-1 with TRBJ2-7; D is uncertain. Germline lookup yields CDR1 SGHRS and CDR2 YFSETQ. CDR3 length equals 15 residues. Trimming took off 0 bases at V and 3 bases at J, with 13 bases between the two ends. For the CDR3, the DNA is TGCGCCAGCAGCTTGGAAAGGGCAACCCGCTACGAGCAGTACTTC. This sequence encodes CASSLERATRYEQYF. Filled out from reference TRBV5-1 and TRBJ2-7, the complete variable domain reads KAGVTQTPRYLIKTRGQQVTLSCSPISGHRSVSWYQQTPGQGLQFLFEYFSETQRNKGNFPGRFSGRQFSNSRSEMNVSTLELGDSALYLCASSLERATRYEQYFGPGTRLTVT.

A single count supports this clone. The chain couples TRBV5-1 to TRBJ1-4, with 7 nucleotides matching TRBD1. The CDR3 loop spans 15 amino acids. V was clipped by 4 bases and J by 8 bases; unmatched bases: 11. Germline loops: CDR1 SGHRS, CDR2 YFSETQ. The CDR3 region has the DNA TGCGCCAGCAGCACCGGGGACAGCTTTGGGGAAAAACTGTTTTTT. Translated: CASSTGDSFGEKLFF.

The genes are TRBV6-5 and TRBJ2-5, with a weak D call TRBD1 (5 bases). The length of the CDR3 is 13 residues. V was trimmed by 5 bases and J by 2 bases, leaving 9 bases between them. Germline V gives CDR1 MNHEY, CDR2 SVGAGI. For the CDR3, the DNA is TGTGCCAGCAGTAGGACACTACAAGAGACCCAGTACTTC. Protein: CASSRTLQETQYF.

The gene calls are TRBV11-3 and TRBJ1-1, with D tentatively TRBD1 (5 bases). Trimming removed 4 bases at V and 4 bases at J, with 7 bases between. Germline V lookup: CDR1 SGHNT, CDR2 YENEEA. The CDR3 loop spans 12 amino acids. The CDR3 nucleotides are TGTGCCAGCAGCTGGGGCGGCACTGAAGCTTTCTTT. This codes for CASSWGGTEAFF.

This clone was observed a handful of times. The chain uses TRBV7-9 and TRBJ2-5; 7 bases line up with TRBD2. The CDR3 has 14 residues. The V and J ends lost 5 bases and 3 bases, in that order; junction bases with no gene match: 6. Per the germline V gene, CDR1 is SEHNR and CDR2 is FQNEAQ (reference sequence). The CDR3 spells CASSGRGEEETQYF. CDR3 coding DNA: TGTGCCAGCAGCGGCCGGGGGGAGGAAGAGACCCAGTACTTC.

The rearrangement joins TRBV4-1 to TRBJ2-4; tentative D call: TRBD2 (5 bases). Germline-derived CDR1 and CDR2 are MGHRA and YSYEKL. The CDR3 has 16 residues. The V end was cut by 0 bases, the J end by 0 bases, with 9 bases between. The DNA of the CDR3 is TGCGCCAGCAGCCAAGAAGGCGGACTAGCCAAAAACATTCAGTACTTC. Encoded protein: CASSQEGGLAKNIQYF.

Comments on this clone: The same CDR3 is also encoded by other DNA sequences in this sample. The rearrangement joins TRBV20-1 to TRBJ1-2, with D tentatively TRBD1 (6 bases). CDR1 DFQATT and CDR2 SNEGSKA come from the germline V gene (reference sequence). This CDR3 contains 11 residues. The V end was cut by 4 bases, the J end by 7 bases, with 10 bases between. CDR3 DNA: TGCAGTGCTAACAGGGTGGGTGGCTACACCTTC. Protein product: CSANRVGGYTF.

V and J are TRBV30 and TRBJ1-2; D call uncertain. V was shortened by 7 bases and J by 1 base, with 4 bases between the two germline ends. Germline CDR1 and CDR2: GTSNPN and SVGIG (reference sequence). CDR3 length: 10 amino acids. The CDR3 sequence: CASYNYGYTF. DNA for the CDR3: TGTGCCTCTTATAACTATGGCTACACCTTC.

This clone occurred once. The gene calls are TRBV18 and TRBJ2-2, with unresolved D. V was trimmed by 3 bases and J by 0 bases, leaving 11 bases between them. The CDR3 sequence is 16 residues long. Germline CDR1 and CDR2: KGHSH and LQKENI. CDR3: CASSPLPFANTGELFF. CDR3 DNA: TGTGCCAGCTCACCTCTCCCGTTCGCGAACACCGGGGAGCTGTTTTTT.

This clone was seen a few times. The rearrangement joins TRBV2 to TRBJ2-5; D is ambiguous. Per the germline V gene, CDR1 is SNHLY and CDR2 is FYNNEI. Trimming shortened V by 6 bases and J by 5 bases, and 10 bases separated the two germline ends. CDR3 size: 12 residues. CDR3 region: CASRLEGETQYF. The CDR3 coding sequence is TGTGCCAGCAGGTTGGAAGGCGAGACCCAGTACTTC.

The J gene is TRBJ2-5, the V gene TRBV4-3; unclear D gene. Per germline, CDR1 LGHNA and CDR2 YSLEER. Trimming took 2 bases from V and 0 from J, leaving 10 bases between them. CDR3 length: 15 amino acids. The CDR3 region has the DNA TGCGCCAGCAGCCAACTGGGCTTGTACCAAGAGACCCAGTACTTC. This gives the protein CASSQLGLYQETQYF.

The gene calls are TRBV18 and TRBJ2-5; possibly TRBD2 for D (5 bases). Germline values: CDR1 KGHSH, CDR2 LQKENI. With 0 bases removed from V and 5 bases from J, the gap between germline ends came to 13 bases. The CDR3 is 15 amino acids. For the CDR3, the DNA is TGTGCCAGCTCACCACCAGGCCAGCCGGGGGAGACCCAGTACTTC. The encoded protein is CASSPPGQPGETQYF.

This clone occurred a few times. The J gene is TRBJ2-7, the V gene TRBV6-5; 11 bases line up with TRBD1. The CDR3 totals 14 residues. Germline V gives CDR1 MNHEY, CDR2 SVGAGI. V gave up 6 bases and J gave up 6 bases; unmatched junction bases: 7. The CDR3 region has the DNA TGTGCCAGCAGCCGTGGACAGGGGGCTATCGAGCAGTACTTC. Translating it yields CASSRGQGAIEQYF.

Only a few counts were recorded for this clone. The chain is built from TRBV30 and TRBJ2-2, with D uncertain. Per germline, CDR1 GTSNPN and CDR2 SVGIG (reference sequence). The CDR3 is made up of 13 amino acids. The V gene lost 4 bases and the J gene lost 6 bases, with 12 bases spanning the gap. The DNA of the CDR3 is TGTGCCTGGAATCGGCTGGACGCCGGGGAGCTGTTTTTT. Protein: CAWNRLDAGELFF. Drawing the rest from reference TRBV30 and TRBJ2-2, the complete variable domain is SQTIHQWPATLVQPVGSPLSLECTVEGTSNPNLYWYRQAAGRGLQLLFYSVGIGQISSEVPQNLSASRPQDRQFILSSKKLLLSDSGFYLCAWNRLDAGELFFGEGSRLTVL.

This clone was counted between two and nine times. The rearrangement joins TRBV30 to TRBJ2-1; D perhaps matches TRBD2 (6 bases). Trimming left V 5 bases short and J 0 bases short, with 23 bases between. Germline CDR1 and CDR2: GTSNPN and SVGIG (reference sequence). The CDR3 loop spans 18 amino acids. The CDR3 bases are TGTGCCTGGTTTGTCGGGACCCCATGGAGGGGCTCCTACAATGAGCAGTTCTTC. The encoded protein is CAWFVGTPWRGSYNEQFF. The whole variable domain, filled in from reference TRBV30 and TRBJ2-1, reads SQTIHQWPATLVQPVGSPLSLECTVEGTSNPNLYWYRQAAGRGLQLLFYSVGIGQISSEVPQNLSASRPQDRQFILSSKKLLLSDSGFYLCAWFVGTPWRGSYNEQFFGPGTRLTVL.

This chain uses TRBV5-4 with TRBJ1-4; D uncertain. The germline V and J ends were trimmed by 0 bases and 7 bases, with 16 bases remaining between them. Germline V gene lookup returns CDR1 SGHNT and CDR2 YYREEE (reference sequence). This CDR3 is 16 amino acids long. The CDR3, as DNA: TGTGCCAGCAGCTTGGCAAGTGATCTAGGGAGTGAAAAACTGTTTTTT. It encodes CASSLASDLGSEKLFF. Using reference TRBV5-4 and TRBJ1-4 for the parts outside the CDR3, the full variable domain is ETGVTQSPTHLIKTRGQQVTLRCSSQSGHNTVSWYQQALGQGPQFIFQYYREEENGRGNFPPRFSGLQFPNYSSELNVNALELDDSALYLCASSLASDLGSEKLFFGSGTQLSVL.

This clone was recorded a few times. The chain recombines TRBV4-1 with TRBJ2-1; TRBD2 matches 9 bases. The V and J ends lost 5 bases and 0 bases, in that order; junction bases with no gene match: 5. There are 16 residues in the CDR3. The germline CDR1 and CDR2 sequences are MGHRA and YSYEKL. The CDR3 DNA is TGCGCCAGCAGCTCAGAGCGGGGGGACTCCTACAATGAGCAGTTCTTC. Its protein product is CASSSERGDSYNEQFF.